These T cell receptor beta chains were read from a single sample in a study of OX40 agonist ivuxolimab in advanced cancers. The method was immunoSEQ multiplex PCR; TCRdb's version includes in-frame clones alone and lacks a portion of them. The sample consists of about 78,000 clones, around nine tenths of them appearing once. Specimen: CD4+ or CD8+ T cells sorted from blood, collected in a trial of the OX40 agonist ivuxolimab. These receptors originate from an adult with an advanced solid tumor such as melanoma, head and neck, liver or kidney cancer. CDR3s include the opening cysteine and the closing phenylalanine or tryptophan. D genes are given only for firm matches. The size field is filled for only some rows; it gives once, few, many or a size class.

CDR3 DNA: TGTGCCAGCTCACCAAACAGGGGAAAGAACACTGAAGCTTTCTTT; CDR3 protein: CASSPNRGKNTEAFF; clone size: NA; V gene: TRBV18; J gene: TRBJ1-1; D gene: TRBD1
CDR3 DNA: TGTGCCAGCAGCCCCGTCCTGAACACTGAAGCTTTCTTT; CDR3 protein: CASSPVLNTEAFF; clone size: once; V gene: TRBV5-4; J gene: TRBJ1-1; D gene: NA
CDR3 DNA: TGTGCCAGCAGTGGATCGGACAGGGCTGGAAACACCATATATTTT; CDR3 protein: CASSGSDRAGNTIYF; clone size: NA; V gene: TRBV6-1; J gene: TRBJ1-3; D gene: TRBD1
CDR3 DNA: TGTGCCAGCAGTCTAAATATGGCCCAGCATTTT; CDR3 protein: CASSLNMAQHF; clone size: NA; V gene: TRBV6-6; J gene: TRBJ1-5; D gene: NA
CDR3 DNA: TGTGCCAGCTCACCAAGGACTAGCGGGGGCGCAGATACGCAGTATTTT; CDR3 protein: CASSPRTSGGADTQYF; clone size: NA; V gene: TRBV18; J gene: TRBJ2-3; D gene: TRBD2
CDR3 DNA: TGTGCCAGCAGCTTAAGGGGGCATGGCTACACCTTC; CDR3 protein: CASSLRGHGYTF; clone size: NA; V gene: TRBV11-2; J gene: TRBJ1-2; D gene: TRBD1
CDR3 DNA: TGTGCCATCAGTGAGTCACGGGACGGGTACCAAGAGACCCAGTACTTC; CDR3 protein: CAISESRDGYQETQYF; clone size: NA; V gene: TRBV10-3; J gene: TRBJ2-5; D gene: NA
CDR3 DNA: TGTGCCAGCAGCTTGTTCGGGGCTACGAACACTGAAGCTTTCTTT; CDR3 protein: CASSLFGATNTEAFF; clone size: NA; V gene: TRBV5-6; J gene: TRBJ1-1; D gene: NA
CDR3 DNA: TGTGCCAGCAGTGAGGCGACTAGCGGGACCCTGGTATACAATGAGCAGTTCTTC; CDR3 protein: CASSEATSGTLVYNEQFF; clone size: NA; V gene: TRBV6-1; J gene: TRBJ2-1; D gene: TRBD2
CDR3 DNA: TGTGCCACCAGCAGGGGACTAGCGGGAGTTTCTGATACGCAGTATTTT; CDR3 protein: CATSRGLAGVSDTQYF; clone size: NA; V gene: TRBV15; J gene: TRBJ2-3; D gene: TRBD2
CDR3 DNA: TGTGCCGCCTGGACAGCGGTAAATTCACCCCTCCACTTT; CDR3 protein: CAAWTAVNSPLHF; clone size: NA; V gene: TRBV6-1; J gene: TRBJ1-6; D gene: NA
CDR3 DNA: TGTGCCAGCAGTGGGGTGGGAGGGTCTAACTATGGCTACACCTTC; CDR3 protein: CASSGVGGSNYGYTF; clone size: NA; V gene: TRBV6-1; J gene: TRBJ1-2; D gene: NA
CDR3 DNA: TGCGCCAGCAGCGCGGGACAGGGGGGAGATACGCAGTATTTT; CDR3 protein: CASSAGQGGDTQYF; clone size: NA; V gene: TRBV5-1; J gene: TRBJ2-3; D gene: TRBD1
CDR3 DNA: TGTGCCTGGAGTGTGCAGGGGACTATGAATTCACCCCTCCACTTT; CDR3 protein: CAWSVQGTMNSPLHF; clone size: NA; V gene: TRBV30; J gene: TRBJ1-6; D gene: NA
CDR3 DNA: TGCGCCAGCAGCTTGGTAGGGCGCGAGTTGAACACTGAAGCTTTCTTT; CDR3 protein: CASSLVGRELNTEAFF; clone size: NA; V gene: TRBV5-1; J gene: TRBJ1-1; D gene: NA
CDR3 DNA: TGTGCCAGCAGCTTGGCGGGCGGGGCAGCCCGTCGAGATTACGAGCAGTACTTC; CDR3 protein: CASSLAGGAARRDYEQYF; clone size: NA; V gene: TRBV5-4; J gene: TRBJ2-7; D gene: NA
CDR3 DNA: TGTGCCACCAGCAGGGTTACAGGTCTCGGCGAGCAGTACTTC; CDR3 protein: CATSRVTGLGEQYF; clone size: NA; V gene: TRBV15; J gene: TRBJ2-7; D gene: NA
CDR3 DNA: TGCGCCAGCAGCCAACGGGACGGAGGTCAGCCCCAGCATTTT; CDR3 protein: CASSQRDGGQPQHF; clone size: NA; V gene: TRBV4-1; J gene: TRBJ1-5; D gene: NA
CDR3 DNA: TGTGCCAGCAGCCTTGCTGGGGGGACAGGGGGCCTTGGCTACACCTTC; CDR3 protein: CASSLAGGTGGLGYTF; clone size: NA; V gene: TRBV7-9; J gene: TRBJ1-2; D gene: TRBD1
CDR3 DNA: TGTGCCAGCTCACCAAATGGAGGGGCCAACACTGAAGCTTTCTTT; CDR3 protein: CASSPNGGANTEAFF; clone size: NA; V gene: TRBV18; J gene: TRBJ1-1; D gene: NA
CDR3 DNA: TGTGCCAGCAGCTTAGAAGGCGGGAGGGGCGCCGGGGAGCTGTTTTTT; CDR3 protein: CASSLEGGRGAGELFF; clone size: NA; V gene: TRBV7-2; J gene: TRBJ2-2; D gene: TRBD2
CDR3 DNA: TGTGCCAGCTCAGGTAGTCAGGACAGACTATCGGCCCTCCACTTT; CDR3 protein: CASSGSQDRLSALHF; clone size: NA; V gene: TRBV18; J gene: TRBJ1-6; D gene: NA
CDR3 DNA: TGTGCCAGCAGCCCGAGGACTGAAGCTTTCTTT; CDR3 protein: CASSPRTEAFF; clone size: NA; V gene: TRBV6-5; J gene: TRBJ1-1; D gene: NA
CDR3 DNA: TGTGCCTGGAAGCGGGGGGGCATGAACACCGGGGAGCTGTTTTTT; CDR3 protein: CAWKRGGMNTGELFF; clone size: once; V gene: TRBV30; J gene: TRBJ2-2; D gene: TRBD2
CDR3 DNA: TGCGCCAGCAGCCCGGGACAGGGTTCCTACAATGAGCAGTTCTTC; CDR3 protein: CASSPGQGSYNEQFF; clone size: NA; V gene: TRBV5-1; J gene: TRBJ2-1; D gene: TRBD1
CDR3 DNA: TGTGCCAGCAGTGAACTGGCAGGTCGGGACACCATATATTTT; CDR3 protein: CASSELAGRDTIYF; clone size: NA; V gene: TRBV6-1; J gene: TRBJ1-3; D gene: NA
CDR3 DNA: TGTGCCAGCAGCTTGGGGGGACAGGGATCGACTGAAGCTTTCTTT; CDR3 protein: CASSLGGQGSTEAFF; clone size: NA; V gene: TRBV5-6; J gene: TRBJ1-1; D gene: TRBD1
CDR3 DNA: TGTGCCAGCAGCTTAGGGCACTATGGCTACACCTTC; CDR3 protein: CASSLGHYGYTF; clone size: NA; V gene: TRBV11-2; J gene: TRBJ1-2; D gene: NA
CDR3 DNA: TGTGCCAGCAGCTTAGCGCAGGGCAGGTCCTCCTACGAGCAGTACTTC; CDR3 protein: CASSLAQGRSSYEQYF; clone size: NA; V gene: TRBV7-2; J gene: TRBJ2-7; D gene: NA
CDR3 DNA: TGTGCCAGCGGCAGTCAAATCTATGGCTACACCTTC; CDR3 protein: CASGSQIYGYTF; clone size: NA; V gene: TRBV7-9; J gene: TRBJ1-2; D gene: NA
CDR3 DNA: TGTGCCAGCAGCTTGGCGTGGGGAAACTATGGCTACACCTTC; CDR3 protein: CASSLAWGNYGYTF; clone size: NA; V gene: TRBV5-5; J gene: TRBJ1-2; D gene: NA
CDR3 DNA: TGTGCCAGCAGTTTATCGCCCGGACTAGGGGGGTTACATCAGCCCCAGCATTTT; CDR3 protein: CASSLSPGLGGLHQPQHF; clone size: once; V gene: TRBV28; J gene: TRBJ1-5; D gene: NA
CDR3 DNA: TGTGCCAGCAGCGCCCGGGGGAGCGGGGCGTCCTACAATGAGCAGTTCTTC; CDR3 protein: CASSARGSGASYNEQFF; clone size: NA; V gene: TRBV7-9; J gene: TRBJ2-1; D gene: TRBD2
CDR3 DNA: TGCGCCAGCAGCTCTGACAGAGCCTACGAGCAGTACTTC; CDR3 protein: CASSSDRAYEQYF; clone size: NA; V gene: TRBV5-1; J gene: TRBJ2-7; D gene: NA
CDR3 DNA: TGTGGAAGGCGGAGGTCCGACAATGAGCAGTTCTTC; CDR3 protein: CGRRRSDNEQFF; clone size: NA; V gene: TRBV6-4; J gene: TRBJ2-1; D gene: NA
CDR3 DNA: TGTGCCAGCAACAAGCTGCCTGAAGCTTTCTTT; CDR3 protein: CASNKLPEAFF; clone size: NA; V gene: TRBV6-5; J gene: TRBJ1-1; D gene: NA
CDR3 DNA: TGTGCCAGCAGCTTAGGAAGTGGCGGAACGAATCAGCCCCAGCATTTT; CDR3 protein: CASSLGSGGTNQPQHF; clone size: NA; V gene: TRBV7-2; J gene: TRBJ1-5; D gene: NA
CDR3 DNA: TGTGCCAGTAGTCCTAGCCTCTTGAGTGGCTACACCTTC; CDR3 protein: CASSPSLLSGYTF; clone size: NA; V gene: TRBV19; J gene: TRBJ1-2; D gene: NA
CDR3 DNA: TGTGCCAGCTCACAAAATAGCGGGACCTACAATGAGCAGTTCTTC; CDR3 protein: CASSQNSGTYNEQFF; clone size: NA; V gene: TRBV18; J gene: TRBJ2-1; D gene: TRBD2
CDR3 DNA: TGCGCCAGCAGCTTGACCCCCCCCCGGGACAGGGAGCCCGGGGAGCTGTTTTTT; CDR3 protein: CASSLTPPRDREPGELFF; clone size: once; V gene: TRBV5-1; J gene: TRBJ2-2; D gene: TRBD1
CDR3 DNA: TGTGCCAGCAGCGACGACAGGGGTGGAAATGAAAAACTGTTTTTT; CDR3 protein: CASSDDRGGNEKLFF; clone size: NA; V gene: TRBV7-9; J gene: TRBJ1-4; D gene: TRBD1
CDR3 DNA: TGTGCCAGCAGCGTAGCTAGCGGGAGCGATACGCAGTATTTT; CDR3 protein: CASSVASGSDTQYF; clone size: few; V gene: TRBV9; J gene: TRBJ2-3; D gene: TRBD2
CDR3 DNA: TGTGCCAGCACAGAGACAGGGCACCTGGATGGCTACACCTTC; CDR3 protein: CASTETGHLDGYTF; clone size: NA; V gene: TRBV6-1; J gene: TRBJ1-2; D gene: TRBD1
CDR3 DNA: TGTGCCAGCAGCTTGAGGTCCGGCGCGTACCAAGAGACCCAGTACTTC; CDR3 protein: CASSLRSGAYQETQYF; clone size: NA; V gene: TRBV5-6; J gene: TRBJ2-5; D gene: NA
CDR3 DNA: TGTGCCAGCAGCCCCGGACTTGGCTACACCTTC; CDR3 protein: CASSPGLGYTF; clone size: NA; V gene: TRBV7-9; J gene: TRBJ1-2; D gene: NA
CDR3 DNA: TGCGCCAGCAGCCCCTCAGAAGAGACTGAAGCTTTCTTT; CDR3 protein: CASSPSEETEAFF; clone size: NA; V gene: TRBV5-1; J gene: TRBJ1-1; D gene: NA
CDR3 DNA: TGTGCCAGCAGCTTAGCGGACGGAGATACGCAGTATTTT; CDR3 protein: CASSLADGDTQYF; clone size: NA; V gene: TRBV7-9; J gene: TRBJ2-3; D gene: NA
CDR3 DNA: TGTGCCAGCAGCTTAGCGGGGGCCCCCTCCTACGAGCAGTACTTC; CDR3 protein: CASSLAGAPSYEQYF; clone size: NA; V gene: TRBV7-9; J gene: TRBJ2-7; D gene: NA
CDR3 DNA: TGTGCCAGCAGTTTGGGAGGGGTTAAAAGGTACGAGCAGTACTTC; CDR3 protein: CASSLGGVKRYEQYF; clone size: NA; V gene: TRBV28; J gene: TRBJ2-7; D gene: TRBD2
CDR3 DNA: TGTGCCAGCAGTAAGGGACTACCCCTTTACAATGAGCAGTTCTTC; CDR3 protein: CASSKGLPLYNEQFF; clone size: NA; V gene: TRBV6-5; J gene: TRBJ2-1; D gene: TRBD2
CDR3 DNA: TGTGCCAGCAGTGAAGTGGGGTACGAGCAGTACTTC; CDR3 protein: CASSEVGYEQYF; clone size: NA; V gene: TRBV6-1; J gene: TRBJ2-7; D gene: NA
CDR3 DNA: TGTGCCAGCAGCTTGGGGCCGGACAGGGGACTGTTTTTT; CDR3 protein: CASSLGPDRGLFF; clone size: NA; V gene: TRBV7-2; J gene: TRBJ1-4; D gene: TRBD1
CDR3 DNA: TGTGCTAGTGGGACAGGGGCAAAAACAGATACGCAGTATTTT; CDR3 protein: CASGTGAKTDTQYF; clone size: NA; V gene: TRBV12-5; J gene: TRBJ2-3; D gene: TRBD1
CDR3 DNA: TGTGCCAGCAGTTCCAGGGGTGGAGAGACCCAGTACTTC; CDR3 protein: CASSSRGGETQYF; clone size: NA; V gene: TRBV6-5; J gene: TRBJ2-5; D gene: NA
CDR3 DNA: TGTGCCAGTAGTATAGGCCCTAGCGGGGGGGCCCACACCGGGGAGCTGTTTTTT; CDR3 protein: CASSIGPSGGAHTGELFF; clone size: once; V gene: TRBV19; J gene: TRBJ2-2; D gene: TRBD2
CDR3 DNA: TGTGCCAGCAGCTTTCGGACTAGCGGGAGCTACAATGAGCAGTTCTTC; CDR3 protein: CASSFRTSGSYNEQFF; clone size: once; V gene: TRBV7-8; J gene: TRBJ2-1; D gene: TRBD2
CDR3 DNA: TGTGCCAGCAGTTACGACCGGCAGGGAATAGGTGGCTACACCTTC; CDR3 protein: CASSYDRQGIGGYTF; clone size: NA; V gene: TRBV6-5; J gene: TRBJ1-2; D gene: NA
CDR3 DNA: TGTGCCAGCAGCCGCCCTGGGGCTGGCAGTTACTTC; CDR3 protein: CASSRPGAGSYF; clone size: NA; V gene: TRBV28; J gene: TRBJ2-5; D gene: NA
CDR3 DNA: TGCGCCAGCAGCCGGACAGGGGGAACAGATACGCAGTATTTT; CDR3 protein: CASSRTGGTDTQYF; clone size: NA; V gene: TRBV5-1; J gene: TRBJ2-3; D gene: TRBD1